These T cell receptor beta chains were read from a single sample in a study of blood T cells in healthy people across ages. Via MiXCR, TCRdb re-called the 5' RACE reads, giving one row per CDR3 protein. There are 650,000 to 1,000,000 distinct CDR3 sequences in the sample; roughly 34% occur only once, and 10% to 15% lies in the top ten. The sequenced material came from blood. These receptor sequences come from a man aged 18 to 29 in good health. The CDR3 runs from the conserved cysteine through the conserved F or W. A D gene is named only where the DNA matches it firmly. Clone size is given for some rows only: seen once, a few or many times, or a class if the clone is expanded.

14,TRBV20-1,.,TRBJ1-1,TRBD1,CSAKQGAPGTEAFF,TGCAGTGCAAAACAGGGGGCGCCGGGCACTGAAGCTTTCTTT
19,TRBV6-1,.,TRBJ2-5,TRBD2,CASRATTSGRAYSQETQYF,TGTGCCAGCAGGGCCACCACTAGCGGGAGGGCATACTCCCAAGAGACCCAGTACTTC
13,TRBV6-1,few,TRBJ1-4,.,CASMEGLDEKLFF,TGTGCCAGCATGGAGGGGTTGGATGAAAAACTGTTTTTT
13,TRBV29-1,many,TRBJ2-1,.,CSAGGGLGNEQFF,TGCAGCGCCGGTGGAGGGTTGGGCAATGAGCAGTTCTTC
13,TRBV12-3/TRBV12-4,.,TRBJ1-2,.,CASSFGHPYGYTF,TGTGCCAGCAGTTTTGGACACCCCTATGGCTACACCTTC
12,TRBV12-3/TRBV12-4,.,TRBJ1-2,.,CASGLQGYGYTF,TGTGCCAGCGGCCTCCAGGGCTATGGCTACACCTTC
14,TRBV20-1,few,TRBJ1-4,TRBD1,CSARGQGSNEKLFF,TGCAGTGCTAGAGGACAGGGGTCTAATGAAAAACTGTTTTTT
15,TRBV2,.,TRBJ2-7,TRBD2,CASSPLAGYYNEQYF,TGTGCCAGCAGCCCACTAGCGGGGTACTACAATGAGCAGTACTTC
12,TRBV4-1,.,TRBJ2-3,.,CASSQVRNTQYF,TGCGCCAGCAGCCAAGTCCGCAATACGCAGTATTTT
13,TRBV27,few,TRBJ1-5,.,CASRLGEDQPQHF,TGTGCCAGCAGACTCGGGGAGGATCAGCCCCAGCATTTT
14,TRBV20-1,.,TRBJ1-2,.,CSARDTQGPNGYTF,TGCAGTGCTAGAGATACCCAGGGGCCCAATGGCTACACCTTC
12,TRBV7-2,few,TRBJ2-1,.,CASRTANNEQFF,TGTGCCAGCAGGACCGCGAATAATGAGCAGTTCTTC
16,TRBV4-2,.,TRBJ2-3,TRBD2,CASSQQSGGGTDTQYF,TGTGCCAGCAGCCAACAGAGCGGGGGGGGCACAGATACGCAGTATTTT
14,TRBV12-3/TRBV12-4,few,TRBJ2-1,.,CASSQQGAYNEQFF,TGTGCCAGCAGTCAACAGGGAGCCTACAATGAGCAGTTCTTC
13,TRBV6-6,.,TRBJ2-1,.,CASGEESYNEQFF,TGTGCCAGCGGGGAGGAGTCCTACAATGAGCAGTTCTTC
13,TRBV5-6,.,TRBJ2-5,.,CASSGGPGNEQYF,TGTGCCAGCAGCGGAGGGCCCGGCAATGAGCAGTACTTC
13,TRBV29-1,many,TRBJ2-5,.,CSVEDSRIETQYF,TGCAGCGTTGAAGATTCCAGGATCGAGACCCAGTACTTC